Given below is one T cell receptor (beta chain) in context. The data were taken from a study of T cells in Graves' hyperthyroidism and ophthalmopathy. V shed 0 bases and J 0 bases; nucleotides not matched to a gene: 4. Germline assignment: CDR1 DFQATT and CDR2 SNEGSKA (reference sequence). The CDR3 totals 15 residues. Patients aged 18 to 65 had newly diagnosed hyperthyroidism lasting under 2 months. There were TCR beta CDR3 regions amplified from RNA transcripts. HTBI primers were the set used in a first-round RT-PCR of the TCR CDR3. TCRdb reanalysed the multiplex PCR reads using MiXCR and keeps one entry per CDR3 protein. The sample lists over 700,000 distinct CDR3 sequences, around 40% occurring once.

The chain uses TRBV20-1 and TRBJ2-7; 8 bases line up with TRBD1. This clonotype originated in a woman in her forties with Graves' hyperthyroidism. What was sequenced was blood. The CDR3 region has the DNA TGCAGTGCTAGAGATCGGACAGGGCTCTCCTACGAGCAGTACTTC. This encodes CSARDRTGLSYEQYF.